Listed here is a single TCR beta chain. Enrollees, roughly 18 to 89 years old, lived in about two dozen US areas. Donors were grouped by their self-reported clinical history. The CDR3 extends over 13 amino acids. Germline V gene lookup returns CDR1 SGHRS and CDR2 YFSETQ. Trimming pared 1 base from V and 5 bases from J, leaving 9 bases between. Original processing methods: From reference gene primer amplification, estimates of nucleated cell counts were derived. The assay was immunoSEQ multiplex PCR, and TCRdb's table has in-frame clones only and misses some. Clone size and the V and J calls come from that table; the DNA yielded D and trimming. In the table there are 120,000 or so clones, around 84% of which are singletons. The sample originates from a study of blood T cell repertoires in COVID-19. Overall study: Samples representing acute and convalescent COVID-19 were sourced from the United States, Italy and Spain.

The receptor's source is a woman in her 30s who had recovered from COVID-19. The sample was PBMCs or T cells enriched from blood (not recorded which). This rearrangement joins TRBV5-1 to TRBJ1-1; D remains unclear. In DNA, the CDR3 is TGCGCCAGCAGCTTGAAGGCGGGGACTGAAGCTTTCTTT. Translation: CASSLKAGTEAFF.